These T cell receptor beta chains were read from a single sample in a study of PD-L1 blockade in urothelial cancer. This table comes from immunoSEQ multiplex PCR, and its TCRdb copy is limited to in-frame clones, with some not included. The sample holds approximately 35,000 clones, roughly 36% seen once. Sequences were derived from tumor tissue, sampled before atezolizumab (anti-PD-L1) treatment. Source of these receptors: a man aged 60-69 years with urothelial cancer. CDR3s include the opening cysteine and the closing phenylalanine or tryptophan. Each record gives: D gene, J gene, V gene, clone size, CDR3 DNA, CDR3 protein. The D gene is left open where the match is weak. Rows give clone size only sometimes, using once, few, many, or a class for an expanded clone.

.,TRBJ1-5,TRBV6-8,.,TGTGCCAGCACAGGGTACAGCAATCAGCCCCAGCATTTT,CASTGYSNQPQHF
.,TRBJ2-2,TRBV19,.,TGTGCCAGTAGTATTCTATCCAGGCGCGCGAACACCGGGGAGCTGTTTTTT,CASSILSRRANTGELFF
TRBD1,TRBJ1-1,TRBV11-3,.,TGTGCCAGCAGCTTAGGACAGGGAATGAACACTGAAGCTTTCTTT,CASSLGQGMNTEAFF
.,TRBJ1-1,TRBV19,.,TGTGCCAGTTTCAGGATGGGGGGGAACACTGAAGCTTTCTTT,CASFRMGGNTEAFF
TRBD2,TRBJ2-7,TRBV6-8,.,TGTGCCAGCAAACCCGACGGACTAGTGCTCCGGGAGCAGTACTTC,CASKPDGLVLREQYF
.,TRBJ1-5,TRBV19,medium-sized,TGTGCCAGTAGCCCTCGGACACTGGGTAATCAGCCCCAGCATTTT,CASSPRTLGNQPQHF
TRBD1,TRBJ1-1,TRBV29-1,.,TGCAGCGTTTCCTCAGGACAGGGAGTAACTGAAGCTTTCTTT,CSVSSGQGVTEAFF
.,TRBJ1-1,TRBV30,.,TGTGCCTGGAGTACCATGAGAAGGGGATCAGCTGAAGCTTTCTTT,CAWSTMRRGSAEAFF
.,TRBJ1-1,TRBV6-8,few,TGTGCCAGCAGCTGGGGCGAGAACACTGAAGCTTTCTTT,CASSWGENTEAFF
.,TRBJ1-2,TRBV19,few,TGTGCCAGTAGTATTTTTGGGGACTATGGCTACACCTTC,CASSIFGDYGYTF
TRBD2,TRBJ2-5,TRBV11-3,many,TGTGCCAGCAGCTTAGGATCTAGCGGGAGGGGCGAGACCCAGTACTTC,CASSLGSSGRGETQYF
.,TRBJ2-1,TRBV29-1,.,TGCAGCGTTGAAGGGGGCCCGCGCCAGGGGGAGCAGTTCTTC,CSVEGGPRQGEQFF
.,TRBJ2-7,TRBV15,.,TGTGCCACCAGCAGGGACTTCCAGACCTACGAGCAGTACTTC,CATSRDFQTYEQYF
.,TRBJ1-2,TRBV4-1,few,TGCGCCAGCAGCCGGCAAGCAATGGATGGCTACACCTTC,CASSRQAMDGYTF
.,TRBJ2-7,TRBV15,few,TGTGCCACCAGCGGACAGCCCGGAGCCTACGAGCAGTACTTC,CATSGQPGAYEQYF
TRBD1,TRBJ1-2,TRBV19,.,TGTGCCAGTAGCCCCGTAGACAGGGGGCTGGACACCTTC,CASSPVDRGLDTF
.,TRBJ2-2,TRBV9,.,TGTGCCAGCAGTGATTCAGGGTTGCGACTGAACACCGGGGAGCTGTTTTTT,CASSDSGLRLNTGELFF
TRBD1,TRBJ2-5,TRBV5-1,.,TGCGCCAGCAGCGCGGAACAGGGGGCTGGGGAGACCCAGTACTTC,CASSAEQGAGETQYF
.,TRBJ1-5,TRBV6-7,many,TGTGCCAGCAAGGGGGGATTTCAGCCCCAGCATTTT,CASKGGFQPQHF
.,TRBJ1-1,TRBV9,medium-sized,TGTGCCAGCAGCGTAGGGCCAGGAACCACTGAAGCTTTCTTT,CASSVGPGTTEAFF
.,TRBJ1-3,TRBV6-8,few,TGTGCCAGCAGTCCCGGGATCTCTGGAAACACCATATATTTT,CASSPGISGNTIYF
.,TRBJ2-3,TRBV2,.,TGTGCCAGCAGAAAAAGGGCAGAAACAGATACGCAGTATTTT,CASRKRAETDTQYF
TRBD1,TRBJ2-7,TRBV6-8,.,TGTGCCAGCAGTGCTCCGGGACAGACAAACTACGAGCAGTACTTC,CASSAPGQTNYEQYF
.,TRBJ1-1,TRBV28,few,TGTGCCAGCAGGTCGGTGATGAACACTGAAGCTTTCTTT,CASRSVMNTEAFF
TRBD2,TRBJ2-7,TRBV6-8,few,TGTGCCAGCAGTTTGACTAGCGGGCGCCACGAGCAGTACTTC,CASSLTSGRHEQYF
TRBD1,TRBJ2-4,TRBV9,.,TGTGCCAGCAGCGTAGATAGGGGGCCGAACATTCAGTACTTC,CASSVDRGPNIQYF
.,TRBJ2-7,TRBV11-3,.,TGTGCCAGCAGCTTATCGGGGAGCTCCTACGAGCAGTACTTC,CASSLSGSSYEQYF